These 13 T cell receptor beta chains share one sample of origin, sequenced in a study of CD8 T cells in ankylosing spondylitis. TCRdb ran MiXCR on the 5' RACE reads and lists one entry per CDR3 protein. The table lists approximately 130,000 distinct CDR3 sequences, about an eighth of them singletons. Sequenced input: blood, either unsorted or a sorted T cell fraction (not recorded which). These receptor sequences come from a female donor with ankylosing spondylitis or in good health (not recorded which).

Many counts were recorded for this clonotype. The J gene is TRBJ2-3, the V gene TRBV29-1; D perhaps matches TRBD1 (6 bases). Germline CDR1 reads SQVTM; CDR2 reads ANQGSEA. The CDR3 runs to 15 residues. The ends were cut back, 7 bases at V and 1 base at J, with 18 bases in the middle. CDR3 region: CSACRGSSCTDTQYF. CDR3 nucleotides: TGCAGCGCGTGTAGGGGGTCTTCTTGCACAGATACGCAGTATTTT.

In this sample, this clonotype turned up many times. The genes are TRBV5-5 and TRBJ1-5, with 8 bases aligning to TRBD1. The CDR3 extends over 14 amino acids. V gave up 2 bases and J gave up 4 bases; unmatched junction bases: 2. The germline CDR1 and CDR2 sequences are SGHKS and YYEKEE (reference sequence). CDR3 in DNA: TGTGCCAGCAGCTTACAGGGGGATAATCAGCCCCAGCATTTT. This codes for CASSLQGDNQPQHF.

This clonotype was seen repeatedly, ten times or more. The chain has TRBV9 and TRBJ2-1; D is possibly TRBD1 or TRBD2 (5 bases each). From germline, CDR1 is SGDLS and CDR2 YYNGEE. V was cut by 0 bases and J by 1 base, with 8 bases left in between. The CDR3 has 15 amino acids. The CDR3 bases are TGTGCCAGCAGCGTAGGAGGGGATTCCTACAATGAGCAGTTCTTC. It encodes CASSVGGDSYNEQFF.

This clonotype was seen repeatedly, ten times or more. The chain recombines TRBV4-1 with TRBJ2-7; maybe TRBD2 (5 bases). Deletions cut 0 bases from V and 6 bases from J, with 18 bases between. Germline CDR1 and CDR2: MGHRA and YSYEKL. This CDR3 region has 16 residues. CDR3 in amino acids: CASSQDRVGGGFEQYF. DNA of the CDR3: TGCGCCAGCAGCCAAGACCGAGTCGGCGGCGGGTTCGAGCAGTACTTC.

Note on this clonotype: This may be a read error, as it is one base from a much larger clone. V gene TRBV6-1 combines with J gene TRBJ2-7, with 7 bases that match TRBD2. The germline V gene has CDR1 MNHNS and CDR2 SASEGT. The CDR3 runs to 15 residues. V dropped 6 bases and J dropped 6; count of bases not matched to a gene: 14. The CDR3 reads CASRSGGGDRGEQYF. The CDR3 DNA reads as TGTGCCAGCAGATCTGGGGGAGGGGATAGAGGCGAGCAGTACTTC.

This clonotype was seen repeatedly, ten times or more. The rearrangement joins TRBV4-1 to TRBJ1-1, with D unclear. The CDR3 spans 12 residues. CDR1 is MGHRA, CDR2 YSYEKL, per germline. V lost 7 bases and J 1 base, leaving 7 bases between the germline ends. CDR3 bases: TGCGCCAGCATAGCAACGAACACTGAAGCTTTCTTT. This encodes CASIATNTEAFF.

V gene TRBV18 combines with J gene TRBJ2-7; TRBD1 matches 7 bases. CDR1 is KGHSH and CDR2 is LQKENI in the germline V gene. The CDR3 covers 15 residues. V lost 0 bases, J lost 3 bases, and 5 bases stayed unmatched. The CDR3 DNA follows: TGTGCCAGCTCACCACCGTCTAGGACAGGCTACGAGCAGTACTTC. This encodes CASSPPSRTGYEQYF.

At least ten counts were recorded for this clonotype. The gene calls are TRBV7-3 and TRBJ2-2; D call uncertain. Germline V gene data show CDR1 as SGHTA and CDR2 as FQGTGA. Trimming took off 1 base at V and 7 bases at J, with 10 bases between the two ends. The CDR3 runs 14 residues. CDR3 nucleotides: TGTGCCAGCAGCTTAAAGTATGGGTTCGGGGAGCTGTTTTTT. This codes for CASSLKYGFGELFF.

In its sample, this clonotype was seen many times. The rearrangement uses TRBV28 and TRBJ1-1; D perhaps matches TRBD1 (6 bases). Germline V lookup: CDR1 MDHEN, CDR2 SYDVKM. The V gene lost 5 bases and the J gene lost 1 base, with 11 bases spanning the gap. CDR3 length: 14 amino acids. CDR3 sequence reads: CASSRGHGNTEAFF. As DNA, the CDR3 is TGTGCCAGCAGTAGGGGACACGGGAACACTGAAGCTTTCTTT.

This clonotype was detected ten times or more. This rearrangement joins TRBV7-2 to TRBJ1-1; a possible D gene is TRBD1 (6 bases). CDR1 SGHTA and CDR2 FQGNSA come from the germline V gene. V was shortened by 4 bases and J by 2 bases, with 8 bases between the two germline ends. The CDR3 is 13 amino acids. The chain's CDR3 is CASSWTVNTEAFF. The CDR3 DNA reads TGTGCCAGCAGCTGGACAGTAAACACTGAAGCTTTCTTT.

This clonotype was seen many times. The chain employs TRBV24-1 and TRBJ2-1; 11 positions match TRBD2. With V trimmed by 4 bases and J by 8 bases, 9 bases remained unmatched. Germline V CDR1 and CDR2: KGHDR, SFDVKD. This CDR3 is built from 16 residues. CDR3 DNA: TGTGCCACCAGTGACCCCCTGACTAGCGGGAATGATGAGCAGTTCTTC. It codes for CATSDPLTSGNDEQFF.

This clonotype was counted many times. The chain joins TRBV20-1 to TRBJ1-2; 10 nucleotides align to TRBD1. Germline CDR1 DFQATT, CDR2 SNEGSKA (reference sequence). V was clipped by 6 bases and J by 8 bases; unmatched bases: 18. The CDR3 extends over 16 amino acids. The DNA for the CDR3 is TGCAGTGCCCCAAAGATGACAGGGGGCGCTTATAGCGGCTACACCTTC. Its translation: CSAPKMTGGAYSGYTF.

This clonotype was counted at least ten times. V and J are TRBV20-1 and TRBJ2-3, with D tentatively TRBD2 (5 bases). Per the germline V gene, CDR1 is DFQATT and CDR2 is SNEGSKA (reference sequence). The CDR3 sequence is 13 residues long. V lost 4 bases and J lost 2, with 10 bases in between. The chain's CDR3 is CSATTTDTDTQYF. CDR3 nucleotides: TGCAGTGCTACGACTACAGACACAGATACGCAGTATTTT.